This paragraph covers one T cell receptor (beta chain) sequence. As yet, its antigen is unknown. Before the COVID-19 pandemic, during about 2011-2019, CD4+ T cells were taken from unexposed donors. The cells were cultured for approximately 10 days before CD4+ T cells were isolated. This sample was taken from a study of CD4 T cells in relation to SARS-CoV-2 and coronaviruses. Across the whole study: Shared crossreactive spike epitopes were mapped to their HLA restriction.

Data came from immunoSEQ multiplex PCR; TCRdb stores just in-frame clones and leaves some out. The sample carries 26,000 or so clones, around three quarters recorded once. This CDR3 has 15 residues. Germline CDR1 SGHAT, CDR2 FQNNGV. J gave up 2 bases and V 4 bases, and 6 bases lay outside the gene matches. The chain combines TRBV11-2 with TRBJ2-7; 9 bases are a match to TRBD1. Source material: CD4+ T cells from PBMCs, cultured in vitro. This TCR derives from a human donor in good health. Here the CDR3 DNA reads TGTGCCAGCAGCTCCAACCGGGACAGGGCCTACGAGCAGTACTTC. This gives the protein CASSSNRDRAYEQYF. The full variable domain, rest sourced from reference TRBV11-2 and TRBJ2-7, is EAGVAQSPRYKIIEKRQSVAFWCNPISGHATLYWYQQILGQGPKLLIQFQNNGVVDDSQLPKDRFSAERLKGVDSTLKIQPAKLEDSAVYLCASSSNRDRAYEQYFGPGTRLTVT.